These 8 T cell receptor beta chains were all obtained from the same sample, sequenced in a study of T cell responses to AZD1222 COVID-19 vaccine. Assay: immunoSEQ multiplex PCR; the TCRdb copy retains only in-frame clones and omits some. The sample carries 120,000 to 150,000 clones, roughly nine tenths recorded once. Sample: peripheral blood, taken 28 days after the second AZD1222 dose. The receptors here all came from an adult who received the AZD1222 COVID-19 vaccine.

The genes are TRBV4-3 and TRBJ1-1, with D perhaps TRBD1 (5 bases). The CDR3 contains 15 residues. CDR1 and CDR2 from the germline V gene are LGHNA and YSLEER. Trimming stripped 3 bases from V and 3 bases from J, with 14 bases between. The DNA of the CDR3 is TGCGCCAGCAGCCAGGCTGGGGGAACTTACACTGAAGCTTTCTTT. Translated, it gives CASSQAGGTYTEAFF.

The CDR3 is CAWSLKMLTDNEQFF. The CDR3 DNA sequence: TGTGCCTGGTCCCTTAAAATGTTAACAGACAATGAGCAGTTCTTC. The chain is built from TRBV25-1 and TRBJ2-1; no firm D call. V was cut by 11 bases and J by 5 bases, with 22 bases left in between. Germline CDR1 and CDR2: MGHDK and SYGVNS. The CDR3 sequence is 15 residues long.

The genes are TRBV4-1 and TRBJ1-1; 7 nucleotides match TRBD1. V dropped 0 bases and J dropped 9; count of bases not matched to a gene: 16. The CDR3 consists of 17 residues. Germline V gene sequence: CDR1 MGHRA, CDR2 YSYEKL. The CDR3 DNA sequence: TGCGCCAGCAGCCAAGATGTTGTCAGGTCGCGGACAGGCCAAGCTTTCTTT. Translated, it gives CASSQDVVRSRTGQAFF.

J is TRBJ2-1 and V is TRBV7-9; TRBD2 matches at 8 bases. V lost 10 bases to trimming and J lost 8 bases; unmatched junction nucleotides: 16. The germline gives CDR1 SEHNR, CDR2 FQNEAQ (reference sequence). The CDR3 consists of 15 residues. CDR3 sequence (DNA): TGTGCCACCACCCCTAGAGCGGGAGATAAGGATGAGCAGTTCTTC. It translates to CATTPRAGDKDEQFF.

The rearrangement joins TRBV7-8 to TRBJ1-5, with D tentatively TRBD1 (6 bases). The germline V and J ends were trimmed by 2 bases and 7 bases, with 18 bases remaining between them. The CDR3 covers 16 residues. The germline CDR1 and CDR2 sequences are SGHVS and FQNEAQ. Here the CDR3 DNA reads TGTGCCAGCAGCTTAATGGGAGAACAGGGAGGCCAGCCCCAGCATTTT. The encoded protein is CASSLMGEQGGQPQHF. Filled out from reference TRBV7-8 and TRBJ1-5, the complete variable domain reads GAGVSQSPRYKVAKRGQDVALRCDPISGHVSLFWYQQALGQGPEFLTYFQNEAQLDKSGLPSDRFFAERPEGSVSTLKIQRTQQEDSAVYLCASSLMGEQGGQPQHFGDGTRLSIL.

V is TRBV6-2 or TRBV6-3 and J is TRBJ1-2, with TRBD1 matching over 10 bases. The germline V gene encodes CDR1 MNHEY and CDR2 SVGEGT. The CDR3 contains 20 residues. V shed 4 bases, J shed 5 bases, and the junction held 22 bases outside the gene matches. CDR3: CASSLGRDRGFIKRSYGYTF. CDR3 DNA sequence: TGTGCCAGCAGTTTGGGTCGGGACAGGGGTTTTATTAAACGTTCTTATGGCTACACCTTC.

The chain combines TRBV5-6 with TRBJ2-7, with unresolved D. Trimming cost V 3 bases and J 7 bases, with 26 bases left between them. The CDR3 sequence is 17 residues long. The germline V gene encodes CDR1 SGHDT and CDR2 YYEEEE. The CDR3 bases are TGTGCCAGCAGCTACGCCCGGTCAGTCCCCCTTTCCGCTGAGCAGTACTTC. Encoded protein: CASSYARSVPLSAEQYF.

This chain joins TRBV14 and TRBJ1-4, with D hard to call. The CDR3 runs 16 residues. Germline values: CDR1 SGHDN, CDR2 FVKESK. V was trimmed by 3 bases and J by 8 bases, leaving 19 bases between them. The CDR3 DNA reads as TGTGCCAGCAGCCATCAACCGGGGTCGGTACCGGAAAAACTGTTTTTT. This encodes CASSHQPGSVPEKLFF.